What follows describes a single T cell receptor beta chain. A read error is possible here, since a much larger clone lies one base away. The record originates from a study of molecular identifiers for immune sequencing clone quantification. CDR1 PRHDT and CDR2 FYEKMQ come from the germline V gene (reference sequence). The CDR3 is made up of 17 amino acids. MiXCR, applied by TCRdb to the PCR reads, yields one record per CDR3 protein. The data show under 600,000 distinct CDR3 sequences, around 21% seen once. What was sequenced was naive CD8+ T cells from blood, with Jurkat cell RNA spiked in. Specified subset: FACS-sorted CD8+CD4-CCR7+CD45RA+ naive T cells. The receptor was derived from a human donor in good health. Some libraries in this study had Jurkat cell RNA spiked in. The chain employs TRBV13 and TRBJ2-3; D might be TRBD1 (6 bases). In DNA, the CDR3 is TGTGCCAGCAGCCCGCCTGGTGGCAGGGGATTCACAGGTACGCAGTATTTT. It specifies CASSPPGGRGFTGTQYF.